The rows below give T cell receptor beta chains drawn from one sample of a study of cytomegalovirus exposure and HLA in healthy donors. Sequenced by immunoSEQ multiplex PCR; TCRdb stores in-frame clones only, minus some. Of approximately 78,000 clones listed, approximately 88% are singletons. The source material was PBMCs. The receptors shown here come from a woman in her 50s in good health and CMV-seronegative. The CDR3 runs from the conserved cysteine through the conserved F or W. A D gene is named only where the DNA matches it firmly. A row's size may be missing; if present it is once, few, many or a size class.

TRBJ1-5,.,.,TRBV6-1,CASSADVTGNQPQHF,TGTGCCAGCAGTGCGGACGTGACAGGCAATCAGCCCCAGCATTTT
TRBJ2-3,TRBD1,.,TRBV4-3,CASSQGQAHTDTQYF,TGCGCCAGCAGCCAGGGACAGGCCCACACAGATACGCAGTATTTT
TRBJ2-5,.,.,TRBV25-1,CASSPQDTHQETQYF,TGTGCCAGCAGTCCCCAGGACACCCACCAAGAGACCCAGTACTTC
TRBJ1-1,TRBD1,.,TRBV5-4,CASIWDPGTGVKSTEAFF,TGTGCCAGCATCTGGGATCCCGGGACAGGGGTCAAGAGCACTGAAGCTTTCTTT
TRBJ2-6,.,once,TRBV15,CATSTGQSGANVLTF,TGTGCCACCAGTACGGGACAATCCGGGGCCAACGTCCTGACTTTC
TRBJ2-7,TRBD1,.,TRBV7-9,CASSSPDGQGRFYEQYF,TGTGCCAGCAGCTCCCCCGACGGACAGGGCAGGTTCTACGAGCAGTACTTC
TRBJ2-6,.,.,TRBV7-9,CASSPRDIQRGANVLTF,TGTGCCAGCAGCCCCCGGGACATCCAGAGGGGGGCCAACGTCCTGACTTTC
TRBJ2-1,.,.,TRBV9,CASSVGGGGSYNEQFF,TGTGCCAGCAGCGTAGGAGGGGGAGGGTCCTACAATGAGCAGTTCTTC
TRBJ2-5,.,.,TRBV5-4,CASSQTRGAGETQYF,TGTGCCAGCAGCCAGACCCGGGGGGCAGGTGAGACCCAGTACTTC
TRBJ2-1,TRBD2,.,TRBV28,CASSSPGLAVSSYNEQFF,TGTGCCAGCAGCTCTCCGGGACTAGCGGTTAGTTCCTACAATGAGCAGTTCTTC
TRBJ2-7,TRBD1,few,TRBV30,CAFGPHRDRGSYEQYF,TGTGCCTTTGGGCCGCATCGGGACAGGGGGTCCTACGAGCAGTACTTC